The T cell receptor (beta chain) described here comes from a study of OX40 agonist ivuxolimab in advanced cancers. Study in general: The dose of intravenous ivuxolimab that patients received every 2 weeks ranged from 0.01 to 10 mg/kg. Findings and limits, study-wide: CD8+ T cells were the subset that, on average, had more expanded clones than CD4+. Certain nonresponders additionally had low normalized T-cell clonal expansion.

Using immunoSEQ multiplex PCR, the repertoire was profiled, and TCRdb retains in-frame clones only, with some absent. There are roughly 76,000 clones in the sample; roughly 92% occur only once, and 6% to 8% lies in the top ten. Patients were ruled out by autoimmune disease history or systemic immunosuppression. Germline CDR1 LGHNA, CDR2 YSLEER. Trimming pared 0 bases from V and 1 base from J, leaving 3 bases between. CDR3 length equals 13 residues. A remark on this clone: What it binds is unknown.

The TCR originated in an adult with an advanced solid tumor such as melanoma, head and neck, liver or kidney cancer. The rearrangement uses TRBV4-3 and TRBJ1-1; D unclear. This material consisted of CD4+ or CD8+ T cells sorted from blood, taken in a trial of the OX40 agonist ivuxolimab. CDR3 region: CASSQEKNTEAFF. DNA of the CDR3: TGCGCCAGCAGCCAAGAGAAGAACACTGAAGCTTTCTTT.